The 5 T cell receptor beta chains given below trace back to one sample, sequenced in a study of T cell repertoires in cytomegalovirus infection. TCRdb independently ran MiXCR on the reads; one entry per CDR3 protein. The repertoire includes 510,000 or so distinct CDR3 sequences, about 26% of them detected once, and under 15% sits in the top ten. The sequenced sample consisted of PBMCs. The source is a human donor in good health (CMV status not recorded). Some clones in this sample may be carry-over from other donors' samples.

This clonotype was counted only a few times. This chain joins TRBV18 and TRBJ1-6; D remains ambiguous. Germline CDR1 and CDR2: KGHSH and LQKENI. The V end lost 2 bases, the J end lost 10 bases, and 9 bases lay between the germline ends. This CDR3 is 13 amino acids long. CDR3 DNA sequence: TGTGCCAGCTCACCAGAGAGGGAATCACCCCTCCACTTT. This codes for CASSPERESPLHF.

In its sample, this clonotype was seen many times. Here the CDR3 reads CASSSTLEYEQYV. The CDR3 coding sequence is TGTGCCAGCAGCTCCACCTTAGAGTACGAGCAGTACGTC. The gene calls are TRBV7-2 and TRBJ2-7, with unresolved D. CDR1 is SGHTA, CDR2 FQGNSA, per germline. Trimming removed 4 bases from V and 4 bases from J, with 11 bases in between. The CDR3 runs to 13 residues.

This clonotype has only a few counts. J is TRBJ1-3 and V is TRBV7-9; D remains unclear. The CDR3 consists of 14 residues. The V end was cut by 1 base, the J end by 4 bases, with 8 bases between. Germline CDR1 is SEHNR and CDR2 is FQNEAQ (reference sequence). The CDR3 here is CASSLDVFGNTIYF. DNA of the CDR3: TGTGCCAGCAGCTTAGATGTTTTCGGAAACACCATATATTTT.

V is TRBV12-3 or TRBV12-4 and J is TRBJ2-1; no definite D call. V was cut by 7 bases and J by 10 bases, with 17 bases left in between. The CDR3 contains 13 residues. The CDR3 nucleotides read TGTGCCAGCAACCACTACGTTTCGAGGGAGCAGTTCTTC. Its translation is CASNHYVSREQFF.

In DNA, the CDR3 is TGCGCCAGCAGCCAAGATCTATATTCGGCAGGGCAACTAGATGGTGACAATGAGCAGTTCTTC. Its protein product is CASSQDLYSAGQLDGDNEQFF. The chain recombines TRBV4-1 with TRBJ2-1, with D possibly called TRBD1 or TRBD2 (5 bases each). This CDR3 has 21 amino acids. The V gene lost 0 bases and the J gene lost 5 bases, with 29 bases spanning the gap. From germline, CDR1 is MGHRA and CDR2 YSYEKL.